Shown below are 8 T cell receptor beta chains from a single sample sequenced in a study of vaccination effects on CD4 cells after COVID-19. Only in-frame clones appear in the TCRdb table, and some are missing; sequencing was by immunoSEQ multiplex PCR. The sample shows approximately 29,000 clones, less than 85% of them seen only once. With the ViraFEST assay, the study expanded antigen-specific CD4+ T cells using viral peptide pools, then sequenced them. At the end of roughly ten days of culture, CD4+ T cells were isolated. Each participant received a vaccine that was either BNT162b2 or mRNA-1273, given as two doses. For these receptors, no antigen is known. Sequenced here: CD4+ T cells from PBMCs cultured with HCoV-NL63 spike peptides, sampled after COVID-19 vaccination. All receptors derive from a human donor who received a COVID-19 vaccine.

The chain uses TRBV5-1 and TRBJ1-4; 7 bases are shared with TRBD1. The CDR3 sequence is 15 residues long. V was pared by 4 bases and J by 4 bases, with 7 bases of the junction left unmatched. The germline V gene encodes CDR1 SGHRS and CDR2 YFSETQ. The chain's CDR3 is CASSPQGQINEKLFF. In nucleotides, the CDR3 is TGCGCCAGCAGCCCGCAGGGACAGATTAATGAAAAACTGTTTTTT.

This clone has a handful of counts. The chain combines TRBV7-9 with TRBJ2-1, with TRBD2 matching 8 bases. Germline V gives CDR1 SEHNR, CDR2 FQNEAQ (reference sequence). CDR3 length: 15 residues. Trimming at V came to 4 bases and at J to 10 bases, leaving 12 bases not matched to a gene. CDR3 in amino acids: CASSYETGTSTEQFF. The CDR3 region has the DNA TGTGCCAGCAGCTACGAGACCGGGACTAGTACCGAGCAGTTCTTC.

V and J are TRBV5-1 and TRBJ2-2; D possibly corresponds to TRBD2 (5 bases). In germline, CDR1 is SGHRS, CDR2 YFSETQ. CDR3 length equals 15 residues. The V gene lost 0 bases and the J gene lost 5 bases, with 11 bases spanning the gap. CDR3 protein: CASSLDGSTTGELFF. CDR3 nucleotides: TGCGCCAGCAGCTTGGATGGGAGTACTACCGGGGAGCTGTTTTTT.

The CDR3 nucleotides read TGTGCCAGTAGTAGCCGACTAGCGGGGGGAAACACCGGGGAGCTGTTTTTT. It translates to CASSSRLAGGNTGELFF. The rearrangement joins TRBV19 to TRBJ2-2; 13 bases are a match to TRBD2. Germline V gives CDR1 LNHDA, CDR2 SQIVND (reference sequence). This CDR3 is built from 17 residues. Unmatched junction bases numbered 4, after V lost 4 bases and J lost 2 bases. Drawing the rest from reference TRBV19 and TRBJ2-2, the complete variable domain is DGGITQSPKYLFRKEGQNVTLSCEQNLNHDAMYWYRQDPGQGLRLIYYSQIVNDFQKGDIAEGYSVSREKKESFPLTVTSAQKNPTAFYLCASSSRLAGGNTGELFFGEGSRLTVL.

The genes are TRBV27 and TRBJ2-7; tentatively, D is TRBD1 or TRBD2 (5 bases each). The V and J ends lost 2 bases and 2 bases respectively, with 7 bases between them. The CDR3 runs to 13 residues. Germline V CDR1 and CDR2: MNHEY, SMNVEV (reference sequence). For the CDR3, the DNA is TGTGCCAGCAGTTTAAAGGGACCCTACGAGCAGTACTTC. Residues: CASSLKGPYEQYF.

DNA for the CDR3: TGTGCCAGCAGCTTAGGGCTTAGCGACTATGGCTACACCTTC. Its protein is CASSLGLSDYGYTF. V and J are TRBV7-9 and TRBJ1-2; D not certain. Germline CDR1 SEHNR, CDR2 FQNEAQ (reference sequence). The V gene lost 1 base and the J gene lost 3 bases, with 9 bases spanning the gap. This CDR3 has 14 amino acids. Variable domain in full (rest from reference TRBV7-9 and TRBJ1-2): DTGVSQNPRHKITKRGQNVTFRCDPISEHNRLYWYRQTLGQGPEFLTYFQNEAQLEKSRLLSDRFSAERPKGSFSTLEIQRTEQGDSAMYLCASSLGLSDYGYTFGSGTRLTVV.

This clone appeared a few times. The V and J genes are TRBV2 and TRBJ2-7; 9 nucleotides agree with TRBD1. Germline V gene sequence: CDR1 SNHLY, CDR2 FYNNEI. CDR3 length: 13 amino acids. V was clipped by 8 bases and J by 2 bases; unmatched bases: 4. The CDR3 protein is CASRTGDTYEQYF. For the CDR3, the DNA is TGTGCCAGCCGGACAGGGGATACCTACGAGCAGTACTTC.

For this clone: Different DNA sequences within this sample yield the same CDR3. V gene TRBV5-1 combines with J gene TRBJ2-7, with TRBD2 matching 10 bases. V was clipped by 4 bases and J by 1 base; unmatched bases: 5. Germline CDR1 reads SGHRS; CDR2 reads YFSETQ. This CDR3 spans 15 amino acids. The CDR3: CASSLEAGGSYEQYF. For the CDR3, the DNA is TGCGCCAGCAGCCTTGAAGCGGGGGGGTCCTACGAGCAGTACTTC.